The 20 T cell receptor beta chains below were found in one sample sequenced in a study of CD8 T cells in ankylosing spondylitis. TCRdb analysed the 5' RACE reads with MiXCR anew, one entry per CDR3 protein. The data hold approximately 140,000 distinct CDR3 sequences, with under 45% observed a single time. Sequenced sample: synovial fluid, either unsorted or a sorted T cell fraction (not recorded which). These receptors all stem from a male donor with ankylosing spondylitis.

This clonotype was counted a single time. J is TRBJ2-7 and V is TRBV9; 12 bases fit TRBD2. The CDR3 has 14 residues. Germline V CDR1 and CDR2: SGDLS, YYNGEE. Trimming at V came to 3 bases and at J to 5 bases, leaving 3 bases not matched to a gene. The CDR3 DNA reads as TGTGCCAGCAGCGGACTAGCGGGAGAAGACGAGCAGTACTTC. Translation gives CASSGLAGEDEQYF.

V usage is TRBV16 and J usage is TRBJ1-2; D call uncertain. CDR3 size: 14 residues. V lost 3 bases and J 0 bases, leaving 8 bases between the germline ends. In germline, CDR1 is KGHSY, CDR2 FQNENV. The CDR3 region is CASSQYSANYGYTF. CDR3 in DNA: TGTGCCAGCAGCCAGTATTCGGCTAACTATGGCTACACCTTC.

The V call is TRBV10-2, the J call TRBJ2-7, with unresolved D. Per germline, CDR1 WSHSY and CDR2 SAAADI. V shed 2 bases and J shed 1 base, with 6 bases lying between them. The CDR3 is 13 amino acids. The CDR3 DNA reads TGCGCCAGCAGTGAGATTCCGTCCTACGAGCAGTACTTC. It codes for CASSEIPSYEQYF.

The chain links TRBV27 to TRBJ1-2; D remains ambiguous. The germline V gene encodes CDR1 MNHEY and CDR2 SMNVEV (reference sequence). With 5 bases removed from V and 4 bases from J, the gap between germline ends came to 14 bases. This CDR3 has 14 residues. The CDR3 protein is CASSPHGRGYGYTF. For the CDR3, the DNA is TGTGCCAGCAGTCCGCATGGACGGGGCTATGGCTACACCTTC.

The rearrangement links TRBV4-1 to TRBJ2-1; tentative D call: TRBD2 (5 bases). Per the germline V gene, CDR1 is MGHRA and CDR2 is YSYEKL. V lost 3 bases and J lost 4, with 10 bases in between. The CDR3 consists of 14 residues. The CDR3 sequence is CASSHPLAYNEQFF. Here the CDR3 DNA reads TGCGCCAGCAGCCATCCCCTAGCTTACAATGAGCAGTTCTTC.

This clonotype was counted a few times. This chain uses TRBV5-1 with TRBJ2-5; 8 bases match TRBD1. With 4 bases clipped from V and 5 bases from J, the junction kept 10 bases outside the gene matches. This CDR3 region has 15 residues. From germline, CDR1 is SGHRS and CDR2 YFSETQ. CDR3 DNA sequence: TGCGCCAGCAGCCAGCGGACAGGGAGAGCTGAGACCCAGTACTTC. Translated, it gives CASSQRTGRAETQYF.

The genes are TRBV27 and TRBJ2-5, with TRBD1 matching 7 bases. V lost 5 bases, J lost 2 bases, and 8 bases stayed unmatched. CDR3 length equals 15 residues. The germline V gene has CDR1 MNHEY and CDR2 SMNVEV (reference sequence). The CDR3 loop reads CASSQTPGQQETQYF. As DNA, the CDR3 is TGTGCCAGCAGTCAGACCCCGGGACAGCAAGAGACCCAGTACTTC.

This chain joins TRBV12-3 or TRBV12-4 and TRBJ1-6; D may be TRBD1 (6 bases). The CDR3 contains 17 residues. V dropped 2 bases and J dropped 5 bases, with 16 bases sitting between them. The CDR3 DNA is TGTGCCAGCAGTTTAATCAGGGGACCGCTGAATAATTCACCCCTCCACTTT. Protein sequence: CASSLIRGPLNNSPLHF.

In its sample, this clonotype was seen once. The rearrangement uses TRBV12-3 or TRBV12-4 and TRBJ2-7; TRBD2 aligns across 7 bases. The CDR3 extends over 13 amino acids. Trimming cost V 3 bases and J 7 bases; bases outside gene matches: 6. This chain's CDR3 is CASSFGGGREQYF. Written as DNA, the CDR3 is TGTGCCAGCAGTTTCGGGGGAGGGCGGGAGCAGTACTTC.

The chain uses TRBV6-1 and TRBJ2-7; TRBD1 matches at 7 bases. The CDR3 consists of 14 residues. Per the germline V gene, CDR1 is MNHNS and CDR2 is SASEGT. V gave up 10 bases and J gave up 0 bases; unmatched junction bases: 9. This chain's CDR3 is CAIPKGQNSYEQYF. CDR3 bases: TGTGCCATCCCAAAGGGACAGAACTCCTACGAGCAGTACTTC.

This clonotype was seen a handful of times. The V gene is TRBV3-1, the J gene TRBJ2-1, with 8 bases matching TRBD2. CDR1 is LGHDT and CDR2 is YNNKEL in the germline V gene (reference sequence). The CDR3 spans 17 residues. Trimming removed 0 bases from V and 8 bases from J; junction bases left unmatched: 12. The CDR3 reads CASSQDRIAGFFHEQFF. CDR3 DNA sequence: TGTGCCAGCAGCCAAGACCGTATAGCGGGGTTCTTTCATGAGCAGTTCTTC.

The chain couples TRBV2 to TRBJ2-7; D uncertain. The CDR3 contains 11 residues. CDR1 is SNHLY, CDR2 FYNNEI, per germline. The germline V and J ends were trimmed by 7 bases and 3 bases, with 7 bases remaining between them. In DNA form, the CDR3 reads TGTGCCAGCAATGTCGGCTACGAGCAGTACTTC. Protein sequence: CASNVGYEQYF.

The chain has TRBV29-1 and TRBJ2-5, with 11 bases identical to TRBD1. The CDR3 covers 15 residues. Germline V gene data show CDR1 as SQVTM and CDR2 as ANQGSEA. After removal of 3 bases from V and 1 base from J, the junction contained 4 bases not matched to a gene. The CDR3 sequence: CSVDRDRGSQETQYF. As DNA, the CDR3 is TGCAGCGTTGACCGGGACAGGGGGTCCCAAGAGACCCAGTACTTC.

The chain uses TRBV11-2 and TRBJ2-2; D is ambiguous. This CDR3 is built from 16 residues. Germline V gene sequence: CDR1 SGHAT, CDR2 FQNNGV. With 2 bases removed from V and 2 bases from J, the gap between germline ends came to 12 bases. CDR3 sequence reads: CASSLYGLRNTGELFF. In DNA, the CDR3 is TGTGCCAGCAGCTTATACGGGCTTCGTAACACCGGGGAGCTGTTTTTT. Full variable domain (outside the CDR3, taken from reference TRBV11-2 and TRBJ2-2): EAGVAQSPRYKIIEKRQSVAFWCNPISGHATLYWYQQILGQGPKLLIQFQNNGVVDDSQLPKDRFSAERLKGVDSTLKIQPAKLEDSAVYLCASSLYGLRNTGELFFGEGSRLTVL.

V gene TRBV11-1 combines with J gene TRBJ2-7; no clear D gene. This CDR3 is built from 18 residues. Germline V CDR1 and CDR2: SGHAT, FQDESV (reference sequence). V shed 1 base and J shed 3 bases, with 22 bases lying between them. The DNA of the CDR3 is TGTGCCAGCAGCTTAGTTTATGACGGAGAACCAGGAGTCTACGAGCAGTACTTC. It is translated as CASSLVYDGEPGVYEQYF. Looking up the rest from reference TRBV11-1 and TRBJ2-7 gives the full variable domain: EAEVAQSPRYKITEKSQAVAFWCDPISGHATLYWYRQILGQGPELLVQFQDESVVDDSQLPKDRFSAERLKGVDSTLKIQPAELGDSAMYLCASSLVYDGEPGVYEQYFGPGTRLTVT.

The J gene is TRBJ2-1, the V gene TRBV14; 9 nucleotides agree with TRBD2. Germline CDR1 is SGHDN and CDR2 is FVKESK. The ends lost 1 base at V and 4 bases at J; junction bases unmatched: 5. There are 16 residues in the CDR3. In DNA, the CDR3 is TGTGCCAGCAGCCAAGTTGCGGGAGGGCCTTACAATGAGCAGTTCTTC. Amino acid sequence: CASSQVAGGPYNEQFF.

The chain employs TRBV12-3 or TRBV12-4 and TRBJ1-4; maybe TRBD1 (5 bases). There are 16 residues in the CDR3. Trimming shortened V by 3 bases and J by 8 bases, and 19 bases separated the two germline ends. CDR3 amino acids: CASSLNPGLVLEKLFF. CDR3 bases: TGTGCCAGCAGTTTGAATCCGGGACTGGTGTTGGAAAAACTGTTTTTT.

The V gene is TRBV20-1, the J gene TRBJ2-2; 9 nucleotides line up with TRBD2. After removal of 5 bases from V and 6 bases from J, the junction contained 7 bases not matched to a gene. This CDR3 has 14 amino acids. Germline V lookup: CDR1 DFQATT, CDR2 SNEGSKA (reference sequence). CDR3: CSAGGREGPGELFF. The DNA for the CDR3 is TGCAGTGCTGGTGGGCGGGAGGGGCCCGGGGAGCTGTTTTTT.

The rearrangement links TRBV12-3 or TRBV12-4 to TRBJ1-5; 9 nucleotides align to TRBD1. V gave up 3 bases and J gave up 7 bases; unmatched junction bases: 7. There are 15 residues in the CDR3. The CDR3 DNA reads as TGTGCCAGCAGTTTGCAGGGACAGGGTGGCCAGCCCCAGCATTTT. Its translation is CASSLQGQGGQPQHF.

The rearrangement links TRBV9 to TRBJ1-3; D is uncertain. Germline loops: CDR1 SGDLS, CDR2 YYNGEE. This CDR3 is built from 15 residues. The germline V and J ends were trimmed by 3 bases and 4 bases, with 14 bases remaining between them. The CDR3 loop is CASSAWTFWGNTIYF. The DNA for the CDR3 is TGTGCCAGCAGCGCCTGGACCTTCTGGGGAAACACCATATATTTT. The entire variable domain, with the rest obtained from reference TRBV9 and TRBJ1-3, is as follows: DSGVTQTPKHLITATGQRVTLRCSPRSGDLSVYWYQQSLDQGLQFLIQYYNGEERAKGNILERFSAQQFPDLHSELNLSSLELGDSALYFCASSAWTFWGNTIYFGEGSWLTVV.